The 15 T cell receptor beta chains reported below all come from one sample, sequenced in a study of OX40 agonist ivuxolimab in advanced cancers. Produced via immunoSEQ multiplex PCR; TCRdb's table is partial and in-frame only. The table includes approximately 94,000 clones, around nine tenths detected once. The sequencing used CD4+ or CD8+ T cells sorted from blood, collected in a trial of the OX40 agonist ivuxolimab. The receptors derive from an adult with an advanced solid tumor such as melanoma, head and neck, liver or kidney cancer.

V is TRBV5-5 and J is TRBJ2-7; perhaps D is TRBD1 or TRBD2 (5 bases each). CDR1 and CDR2 from the germline V gene are SGHKS and YYEKEE (reference sequence). V was cut by 4 bases and J by 2 bases, with 22 bases left in between. CDR3 length: 17 residues. CDR3 amino acids: CASSLGPTAPTPYEQYF. The CDR3 DNA reads TGTGCCAGCAGCCTGGGACCGACGGCTCCGACACCCTACGAGCAGTACTTC. Filled out from reference TRBV5-5 and TRBJ2-7, the complete variable domain reads DAGVTQSPTHLIKTRGQQVTLRCSPISGHKSVSWYQQVLGQGPQFIFQYYEKEERGRGNFPDRFSARQFPNYSSELNVNALLLGDSALYLCASSLGPTAPTPYEQYFGPGTRLTVT.

A single count supports this clone. This chain uses TRBV19 with TRBJ1-5; 11 bases are shared with TRBD1. This CDR3 spans 16 amino acids. Germline-derived CDR1 and CDR2 are LNHDA and SQIVND (reference sequence). V was clipped by 5 bases and J by 6 bases; unmatched bases: 9. CDR3: CASSSPDRGRVQPQHF. The CDR3 DNA reads TGTGCCAGTAGTTCCCCGGACAGGGGGCGCGTTCAGCCCCAGCATTTT.

This clone was observed a single time. CDR3 region: CAWSTSGRANEQYF. The DNA of the CDR3 is TGTGCCTGGAGTACTAGCGGGAGGGCTAACGAGCAGTACTTC. The chain joins TRBV30 to TRBJ2-7; TRBD2 matches 13 bases. The CDR3 length is 14 residues. Germline V CDR1 and CDR2: GTSNPN, SVGIG (reference sequence). With 2 bases clipped from V and 5 bases from J, the junction kept 3 bases outside the gene matches.

This chain connects TRBV7-9 to TRBJ2-7; D possibly uses TRBD1 or TRBD2 (5 bases each). The CDR3 has 16 residues. Germline CDR1 reads SEHNR; CDR2 reads FQNEAQ (reference sequence). Trimming removed 4 bases from V and 2 bases from J, with 18 bases in between. The CDR3 nucleotides read TGTGCCAGCAGCTCGGGGCTCCGGGACGTCCCCTACGAGCAGTACTTC. It codes for CASSSGLRDVPYEQYF.

The V and J genes are TRBV6-5 and TRBJ1-2; a weak D match, TRBD1 (5 bases). This CDR3 is built from 15 residues. Between the trimmed V and J ends, which lost 1 base and 6 bases, there was a span of 15 bases. Germline CDR1 and CDR2: MNHEY and SVGAGI. CDR3 bases: TGTGCCAGCAGTTACTTCCCGGGGTCAGGGAATGGCTACACCTTC. This encodes CASSYFPGSGNGYTF.

V is TRBV19 and J is TRBJ1-5; no definite D call. V dropped 5 bases and J dropped 5 bases, with 10 bases sitting between them. The CDR3 has 13 residues. Germline loops: CDR1 LNHDA, CDR2 SQIVND (reference sequence). CDR3: CASSWRRDQPQHF. The CDR3 DNA sequence: TGTGCCAGTAGTTGGAGGAGGGATCAGCCCCAGCATTTT.

This clone has only a few counts. Here the CDR3 reads CASSLVTAANTEAFF. The DNA for the CDR3 is TGTGCCAGCAGCTTAGTGACCGCGGCGAACACTGAAGCTTTCTTT. The V call is TRBV7-2, the J call TRBJ1-1; D call uncertain. CDR1 is SGHTA and CDR2 is FQGNSA in the germline V gene. The V end lost 1 base, the J end lost 1 base, and 10 bases lay between the germline ends. The length of the CDR3 is 15 residues.

The chain joins TRBV28 to TRBJ2-3; D remains unclear. The CDR3 is 12 residues long. Germline assignment: CDR1 MDHEN and CDR2 SYDVKM. V dropped 6 bases and J dropped 5 bases, with 9 bases sitting between them. The CDR3 DNA reads as TGTGCCAGCAGGGACGCGAGAGATACGCAGTATTTT. As protein: CASRDARDTQYF.

V and J are TRBV13 and TRBJ2-1; D not resolved. This CDR3 region has 16 residues. CDR1 PRHDT and CDR2 FYEKMQ come from the germline V gene (reference sequence). V lost 5 bases and J lost 5, with 19 bases in between. CDR3 in DNA: TGTGCCAGCAGCGGAGAAATGCGGATGCTAAACAATGAGCAGTTCTTC. Translation gives CASSGEMRMLNNEQFF.

The gene calls are TRBV5-1 and TRBJ1-1; perhaps TRBD1 as D (5 bases). Germline V gives CDR1 SGHRS, CDR2 YFSETQ. V gave up 0 bases and J gave up 4 bases, with 13 bases separating them. The CDR3 is 15 residues long. The CDR3: CASSLATALGTEAFF. Written as DNA, the CDR3 is TGCGCCAGCAGCTTGGCGACAGCCCTAGGCACTGAAGCTTTCTTT.

This clone was detected a few times. The CDR3 DNA follows: TGTGCCAGCAGCTATGGTAGCAATCAGCCCCAGCATTTT. It translates to CASSYGSNQPQHF. The V and J genes are TRBV6-1 and TRBJ1-5; D unclear. The V gene lost 6 bases and the J gene lost 0 bases, with 6 bases spanning the gap. The CDR3 sequence is 13 residues long. Germline CDR1 reads MNHNS; CDR2 reads SASEGT.

The chain uses TRBV4-1 and TRBJ1-1; the D is unclear. This CDR3 region has 15 residues. Germline V gene data show CDR1 as MGHRA and CDR2 as YSYEKL. The V gene lost 0 bases and the J gene lost 4 bases, with 12 bases spanning the gap. In nucleotides, the CDR3 is TGCGCCAGCAGCCAAGAATCTGCACCAATCACTGAAGCTTTCTTT. It yields the protein CASSQESAPITEAFF.

The chain recombines TRBV10-2 with TRBJ2-7, with D perhaps TRBD2 (6 bases). The germline V gene encodes CDR1 WSHSY and CDR2 SAAADI. Trimming took 3 bases from V and 3 from J, leaving 12 bases between them. This CDR3 spans 14 amino acids. The CDR3 coding sequence is TGCGCCAGCAGTGAACTAGCAACCTACTACGAGCAGTACTTC. Encoded protein: CASSELATYYEQYF.

V and J are TRBV5-4 and TRBJ2-6, with D unclear. The V and J ends lost 2 bases and 0 bases respectively, with 3 bases between them. The CDR3 length is 14 residues. Germline assignment: CDR1 SGHNT and CDR2 YYREEE (reference sequence). The CDR3 region is CASSLSSGANVLTF. DNA for the CDR3: TGTGCCAGCAGCTTAAGCTCTGGGGCCAACGTCCTGACTTTC.

The genes are TRBV2 and TRBJ1-2, with D maybe TRBD1 (5 bases). The CDR3 is made up of 13 amino acids. The germline CDR1 and CDR2 sequences are SNHLY and FYNNEI. Trimming took 5 bases from V and 7 from J, leaving 14 bases between them. Here the CDR3 DNA reads TGTGCCAGCAGTTTCCGGGGCCCCGGTGGCTACACCTTC. Protein sequence: CASSFRGPGGYTF. Variable domain in full (rest from reference TRBV2 and TRBJ1-2): EPEVTQTPSHQVTQMGQEVILRCVPISNHLYFYWYRQILGQKVEFLVSFYNNEISEKSEIFDDQFSVERPDGSNFTLKIRSTKLEDSAMYFCASSFRGPGGYTFGSGTRLTVV.